This T cell receptor (beta chain) was recovered during a study of a mutant IDH1 vaccine in newly diagnosed glioma. Clones were read by immunoSEQ multiplex PCR, and TCRdb kept only the in-frame ones, dropping some. The sample records under 150,000 clones, roughly nine tenths being singletons. The time point here: week 11, during vaccination. Each vaccine dose was 300 ug of mutant IDH1 20-mer peptide, with topical imiquimod. For this clone: The antigen is undetermined.

In germline, CDR1 is SGHTA, CDR2 FQGTGA. V was clipped by 4 bases and J by 5 bases, with 15 bases between them. The CDR3 consists of 14 residues. The sample was PBMCs, taken from a glioma patient whose treatment included an IDH1 peptide vaccine. This TCR derives from a woman aged 45-60 years with glioma. This sequence joins TRBV7-3 and TRBJ2-7; D perhaps matches TRBD2 (5 bases). CDR3 DNA: TGTGCCAGCAGCTCGGGGTCGGGTGCCCACGAGCAGTACTTC. The encoded protein is CASSSGSGAHEQYF.